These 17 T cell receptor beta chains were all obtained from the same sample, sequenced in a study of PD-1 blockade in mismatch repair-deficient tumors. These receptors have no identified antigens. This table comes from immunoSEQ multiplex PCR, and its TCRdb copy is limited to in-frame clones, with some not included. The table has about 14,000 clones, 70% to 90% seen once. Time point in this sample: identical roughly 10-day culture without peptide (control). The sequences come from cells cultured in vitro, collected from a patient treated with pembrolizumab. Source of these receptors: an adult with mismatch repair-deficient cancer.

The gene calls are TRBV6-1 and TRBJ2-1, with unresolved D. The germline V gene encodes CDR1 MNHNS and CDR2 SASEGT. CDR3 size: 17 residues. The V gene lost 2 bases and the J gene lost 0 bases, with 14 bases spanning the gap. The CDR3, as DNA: TGTGCCAGCAGTGAAAATACCCCCCGGAGCTCCTACAATGAGCAGTTCTTC. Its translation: CASSENTPRSSYNEQFF.

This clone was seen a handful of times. DNA of the CDR3: TGTGCCAGCAGCCTCCTATTGGGCGGCTACACCTTC. Residues: CASSLLLGGYTF. The chain is built from TRBV4-2 and TRBJ1-2, with D unresolved. Trimming removed 4 bases from V and 8 bases from J, with 11 bases in between. CDR3 size: 12 residues. Looked up from germline, CDR1 is LGHNA and CDR2 is YNFKEQ.

The CDR3 bases are TGTGCCAGCAGCTTGGTAGCGGATTACTACAATGAGCAGTTCTTC. Its protein is CASSLVADYYNEQFF. This chain links TRBV5-6 with TRBJ2-1; D might be TRBD2 (6 bases). The CDR3 loop spans 15 amino acids. Germline V gene lookup returns CDR1 SGHDT and CDR2 YYEEEE. Trimming took 0 bases from V and 3 from J, leaving 10 bases between them.

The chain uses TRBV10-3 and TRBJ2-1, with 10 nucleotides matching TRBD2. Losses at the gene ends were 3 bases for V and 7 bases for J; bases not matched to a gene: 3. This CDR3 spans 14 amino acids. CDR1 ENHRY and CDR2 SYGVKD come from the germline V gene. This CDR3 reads CAISEGLAANEQFF. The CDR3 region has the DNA TGTGCCATCAGTGAAGGACTAGCGGCGAATGAGCAGTTCTTC.

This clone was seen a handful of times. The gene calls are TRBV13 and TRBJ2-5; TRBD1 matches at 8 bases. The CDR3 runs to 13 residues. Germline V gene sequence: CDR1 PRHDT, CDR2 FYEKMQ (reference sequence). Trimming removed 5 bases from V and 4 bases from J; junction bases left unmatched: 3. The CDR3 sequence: CASSPTGGETQYF. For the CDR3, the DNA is TGTGCCAGCAGCCCCACAGGGGGAGAGACCCAGTACTTC.

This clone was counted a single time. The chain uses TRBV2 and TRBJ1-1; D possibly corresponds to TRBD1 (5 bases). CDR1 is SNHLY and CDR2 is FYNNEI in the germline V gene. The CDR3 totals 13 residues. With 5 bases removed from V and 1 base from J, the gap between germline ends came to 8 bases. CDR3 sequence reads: CASSLDRNTEAFF. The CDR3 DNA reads TGTGCCAGCAGTCTAGACAGGAACACTGAAGCTTTCTTT.

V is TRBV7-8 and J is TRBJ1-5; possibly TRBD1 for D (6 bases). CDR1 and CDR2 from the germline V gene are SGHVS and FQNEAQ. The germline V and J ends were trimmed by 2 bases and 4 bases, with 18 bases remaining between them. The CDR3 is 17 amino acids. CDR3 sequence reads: CASSLRGYRQANQPQHF. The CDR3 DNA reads TGTGCCAGCAGCTTAAGGGGCTATAGACAGGCTAATCAGCCCCAGCATTTT. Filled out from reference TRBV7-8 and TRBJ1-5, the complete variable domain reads GAGVSQSPRYKVAKRGQDVALRCDPISGHVSLFWYQQALGQGPEFLTYFQNEAQLDKSGLPSDRFFAERPEGSVSTLKIQRTQQEDSAVYLCASSLRGYRQANQPQHFGDGTRLSIL.

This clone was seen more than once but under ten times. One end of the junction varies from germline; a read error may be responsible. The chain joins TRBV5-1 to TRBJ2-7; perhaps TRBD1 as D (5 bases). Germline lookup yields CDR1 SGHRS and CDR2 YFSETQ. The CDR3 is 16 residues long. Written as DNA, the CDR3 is TGCGCCAGCAGCTTAGAGCCAGGGCCCTCCTCCCACGAGCAGTACTTC. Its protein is CASSLEPGPSSHEQYF.

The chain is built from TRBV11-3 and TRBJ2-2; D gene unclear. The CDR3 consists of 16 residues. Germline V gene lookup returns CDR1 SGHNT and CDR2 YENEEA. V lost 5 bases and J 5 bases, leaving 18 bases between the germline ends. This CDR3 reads CASSPKGYPGTGELFF. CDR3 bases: TGTGCCAGCAGCCCAAAAGGCTATCCTGGGACCGGGGAGCTGTTTTTT.

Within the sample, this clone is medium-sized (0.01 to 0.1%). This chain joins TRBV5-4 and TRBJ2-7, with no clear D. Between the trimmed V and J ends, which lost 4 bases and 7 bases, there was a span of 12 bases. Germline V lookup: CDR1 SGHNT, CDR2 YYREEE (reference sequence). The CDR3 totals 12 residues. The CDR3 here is CASSPLGGEQYF. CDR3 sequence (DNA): TGTGCCAGCAGCCCCCTGGGTGGGGAGCAGTACTTC.

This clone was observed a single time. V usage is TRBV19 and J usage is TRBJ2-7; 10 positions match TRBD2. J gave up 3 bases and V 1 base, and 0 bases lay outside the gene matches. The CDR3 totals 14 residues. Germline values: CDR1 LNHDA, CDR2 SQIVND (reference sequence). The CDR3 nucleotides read TGTGCCAGTAGTATAGGGACTAGCGGCTACGAGCAGTACTTC. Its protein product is CASSIGTSGYEQYF.

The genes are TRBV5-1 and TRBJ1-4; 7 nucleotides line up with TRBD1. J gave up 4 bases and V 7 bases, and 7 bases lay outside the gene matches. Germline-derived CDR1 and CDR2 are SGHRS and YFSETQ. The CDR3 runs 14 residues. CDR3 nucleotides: TGCGCCAGCTCCCGGACAGGTCATAATGAAAAACTGTTTTTT. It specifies CASSRTGHNEKLFF.

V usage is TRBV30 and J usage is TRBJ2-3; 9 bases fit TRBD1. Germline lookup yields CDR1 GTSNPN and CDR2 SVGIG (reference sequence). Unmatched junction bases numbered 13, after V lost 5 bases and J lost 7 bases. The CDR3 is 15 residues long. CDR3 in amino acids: CAWGIGTGLTYTQYF. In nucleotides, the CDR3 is TGTGCCTGGGGGATCGGGACAGGGCTTACTTATACGCAGTATTTT.

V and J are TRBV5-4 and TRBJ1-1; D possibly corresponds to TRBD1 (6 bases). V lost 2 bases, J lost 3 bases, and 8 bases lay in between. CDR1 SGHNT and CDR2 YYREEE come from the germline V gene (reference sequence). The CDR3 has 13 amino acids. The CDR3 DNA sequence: TGTGCCAGCAGCTTCGACAGGCACACTGAAGCTTTCTTT. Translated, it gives CASSFDRHTEAFF.

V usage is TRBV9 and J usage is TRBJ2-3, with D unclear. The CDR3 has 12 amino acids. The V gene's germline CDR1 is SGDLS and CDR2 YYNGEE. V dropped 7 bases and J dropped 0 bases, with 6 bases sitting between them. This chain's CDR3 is CASAPSTDTQYF. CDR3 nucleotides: TGTGCCAGCGCACCAAGCACAGATACGCAGTATTTT.

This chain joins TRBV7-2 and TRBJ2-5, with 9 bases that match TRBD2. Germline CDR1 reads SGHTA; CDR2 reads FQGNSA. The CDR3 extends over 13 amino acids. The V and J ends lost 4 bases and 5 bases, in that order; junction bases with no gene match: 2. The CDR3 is CASSSSGVETQYF. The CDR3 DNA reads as TGTGCCAGCAGCTCTAGCGGGGTGGAGACCCAGTACTTC.

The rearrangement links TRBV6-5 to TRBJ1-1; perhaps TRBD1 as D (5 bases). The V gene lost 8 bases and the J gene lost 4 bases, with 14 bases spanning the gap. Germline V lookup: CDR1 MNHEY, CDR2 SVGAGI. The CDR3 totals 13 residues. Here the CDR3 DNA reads TGTGCCAGCTCCCCGGGACCAGGCACTGAAGCTTTCTTT. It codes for CASSPGPGTEAFF.